These 18 T cell receptor beta chains share one sample of origin, sequenced in a study of CD8 T cells in ankylosing spondylitis. TCRdb passed the 5' RACE reads through MiXCR, listing each CDR3 protein once. The table records a few hundred thousand distinct CDR3 sequences, 10% of them present only once. Source material: blood, either unsorted or a sorted T cell fraction (not recorded which). The source is a male donor with ankylosing spondylitis or in good health (not recorded which).

This clonotype occurred many times. The chain recombines TRBV24-1 with TRBJ2-3; tentative D call: TRBD1 (6 bases). V gave up 7 bases and J gave up 4 bases, with 17 bases separating them. Germline V CDR1 and CDR2: KGHDR, SFDVKD. This CDR3 has 15 amino acids. CDR3 protein: CATSHTGLVADTQYF. The CDR3 nucleotides are TGTGCCACCAGCCACACAGGGTTGGTCGCAGATACGCAGTATTTT.

The chain couples TRBV11-2 to TRBJ2-5; D possibly uses TRBD1 or TRBD2 (5 bases each). CDR1 is SGHAT and CDR2 is FQNNGV in the germline V gene. The CDR3 loop spans 13 amino acids. Trimming took off 4 bases at V and 5 bases at J, with 11 bases between the two ends. CDR3 amino acids: CASSYGTVETQYF. CDR3 DNA sequence: TGTGCCAGCAGCTACGGGACGGTGGAGACCCAGTACTTC.

The table lists this clonotype with many counts. V usage is TRBV5-1 and J usage is TRBJ2-7; 8 bases agree with TRBD1. With 0 bases clipped from V and 0 bases from J, the junction kept 5 bases outside the gene matches. There are 16 residues in the CDR3. The germline V gene has CDR1 SGHRS and CDR2 YFSETQ. CDR3 in DNA: TGCGCCAGCAGCTTGGCCCCGGGACAGGCCTCCTACGAGCAGTACTTC. Translating gives CASSLAPGQASYEQYF.

This clonotype has only a few counts. V usage is TRBV5-1 and J usage is TRBJ2-5; 8 positions match TRBD2. The CDR3 consists of 15 residues. Germline values: CDR1 SGHRS, CDR2 YFSETQ. J was trimmed by 2 bases and V by 4 bases; bases with no gene match: 7. The chain's CDR3 is CASSRIAGRQETQYF. CDR3 DNA: TGCGCCAGCAGCCGTATAGCGGGACGTCAAGAGACCCAGTACTTC.

The genes are TRBV20-1 and TRBJ1-5; tentative D call: TRBD1 (5 bases). V dropped 0 bases and J dropped 10 bases, with 25 bases sitting between them. The CDR3 sequence is 17 residues long. Germline V gene lookup returns CDR1 DFQATT and CDR2 SNEGSKA (reference sequence). The CDR3 is CSARDPRGWGGGSPQHF. As DNA, the CDR3 is TGCAGTGCTAGAGATCCGAGGGGTTGGGGTGGAGGGTCACCCCAGCATTTT.

This clonotype was counted ten times or more. The chain links TRBV20-1 to TRBJ1-1; 7 positions agree with TRBD1. Germline values: CDR1 DFQATT, CDR2 SNEGSKA (reference sequence). This CDR3 contains 12 residues. With V trimmed by 3 bases and J by 7 bases, 5 bases remained unmatched. The CDR3 DNA is TGCAGTGCTAGTAGGACAGGTAATGAAGCTTTCTTT. Translation: CSASRTGNEAFF.

This clonotype was recorded many times. CDR3 protein: CSVEDPGTGGHGYTF. The CDR3 DNA reads TGCAGCGTTGAAGATCCCGGGACAGGGGGCCATGGCTACACCTTC. The V call is TRBV29-1, the J call TRBJ1-2, with 12 bases fitting TRBD1. The CDR3 totals 15 residues. V trimming: 0 bases; J trimming: 6 bases; junction bases outside the gene matches: 5. CDR1 is SQVTM and CDR2 is ANQGSEA in the germline V gene.

This clonotype was counted ten times or more. This chain connects TRBV13 to TRBJ2-1; 9 bases map to TRBD1. The junction had 9 bases not matched to a gene; V was cut back by 2 bases and J by 7 bases. The CDR3 consists of 16 residues. Per germline, CDR1 PRHDT and CDR2 FYEKMQ (reference sequence). The CDR3 sequence: CASSLTGTGFGNEQFF. CDR3 coding DNA: TGTGCCAGCAGCTTAACCGGGACAGGGTTTGGTAATGAGCAGTTCTTC.

This clonotype was detected ten times or more. The chain couples TRBV28 to TRBJ1-1; 9 nucleotides match TRBD1. CDR1 and CDR2 (germline): MDHEN, SYDVKM. CDR3 length equals 16 residues. The ends lost 6 bases at V and 6 bases at J; junction bases unmatched: 14. The CDR3, as DNA: TGTGCCAGCAGAAAGGCATCCCGGGACAGGGTAGCTGAAGCTTTCTTT. Protein product: CASRKASRDRVAEAFF.

This clonotype was found many times. V usage is TRBV9 and J usage is TRBJ2-5; 7 positions agree with TRBD2. Germline CDR1 and CDR2: SGDLS and YYNGEE. This CDR3 contains 13 residues. The trim removed 5 bases at V and 5 bases at J, leaving 6 bases unmatched. CDR3 amino acids: CASSVWGGETQYF. In nucleotides, the CDR3 is TGTGCCAGCAGTGTGTGGGGAGGGGAGACCCAGTACTTC.

In its sample, this clonotype was seen a few times. This chain joins TRBV20-1 and TRBJ2-3; D could derive from TRBD1 or TRBD2 (5 bases each). The CDR3 sequence is 14 residues long. The V gene lost 6 bases and the J gene lost 4 bases, with 17 bases spanning the gap. The germline V gene encodes CDR1 DFQATT and CDR2 SNEGSKA (reference sequence). The CDR3 spells CSAPRGGLPDTQYF. CDR3 bases: TGCAGTGCCCCCCGGGGCGGCTTGCCAGATACGCAGTATTTT.

This clonotype was detected ten times or more. V gene TRBV12-3 or TRBV12-4 combines with J gene TRBJ1-2; 7 bases align to TRBD1. The V segment lost 1 base and the J segment 3 bases; nucleotides outside the gene matches: 5. CDR3 length equals 15 residues. The CDR3 loop reads CASSLGGGGDYGYTF. CDR3 nucleotide sequence: TGTGCCAGCAGTTTAGGGGGAGGGGGCGACTATGGCTACACCTTC.

This clonotype has at least ten counts. The gene calls are TRBV3-1 and TRBJ2-6; tentatively, D is TRBD1 (5 bases). CDR1 and CDR2 (germline): LGHDT, YNNKEL (reference sequence). The CDR3 contains 18 residues. The V end lost 0 bases, the J end lost 1 base, and 13 bases lay between the germline ends. As DNA, the CDR3 is TGTGCCAGCAGCCAAGATTCAAAGGGGCCTTCTGGGGCCAACGTCCTGACTTTC. It specifies CASSQDSKGPSGANVLTF.

Ten or more counts support this clonotype. The chain employs TRBV5-1 and TRBJ2-2; 11 nucleotides agree with TRBD2. This CDR3 is built from 18 residues. Germline values: CDR1 SGHRS, CDR2 YFSETQ. V trimming: 1 base; J trimming: 1 base; junction bases outside the gene matches: 6. As DNA, the CDR3 is TGCGCCAGCAGCTTGATCGCTACTAGCGGGGGGAACACCGGGGAGCTGTTTTTT. Amino acids: CASSLIATSGGNTGELFF. Based on the CDR3 plus reference TRBV5-1 and TRBJ2-2, the full variable domain is KAGVTQTPRYLIKTRGQQVTLSCSPISGHRSVSWYQQTPGQGLQFLFEYFSETQRNKGNFPGRFSGRQFSNSRSEMNVSTLELGDSALYLCASSLIATSGGNTGELFFGEGSRLTVL.

This clonotype has just a few counts. V usage is TRBV19 and J usage is TRBJ2-7; D perhaps matches TRBD2 (7 bases). The CDR3 has 13 residues. Between the trimmed V and J ends, which lost 8 bases and 6 bases, there was a span of 17 bases. CDR1 is LNHDA and CDR2 is SQIVND in the germline V gene (reference sequence). The CDR3 here is CASRRGGGSEQYF. The CDR3 DNA reads as TGTGCCAGTCGACGCGGGGGCGGTTCCGAGCAGTACTTC.

In its sample, this clonotype was seen a few times. The chain combines TRBV5-1 with TRBJ2-1, with D hard to call. V dropped 0 bases and J dropped 8 bases, with 12 bases sitting between them. This CDR3 is 14 amino acids long. Germline V gene data show CDR1 as SGHRS and CDR2 as YFSETQ. The CDR3 nucleotides are TGCGCCAGCAGCTTGGAGTTTAGCTCGGATGAGCAGTTCTTC. It encodes CASSLEFSSDEQFF.

This clonotype was picked up many times. The chain has TRBV20-1 and TRBJ2-5, with 7 bases matching TRBD2. Germline CDR1 and CDR2: DFQATT and SNEGSKA (reference sequence). This CDR3 spans 11 amino acids. The CDR3 is CSNGGGETQYF. CDR3 in DNA: TGCAGCAACGGGGGAGGGGAGACCCAGTACTTC.

This clonotype was picked up a small number of times. The chain combines TRBV5-5 with TRBJ1-1; D may be TRBD1 (5 bases). With 3 bases removed from V and 4 bases from J, the gap between germline ends came to 16 bases. Germline CDR1 reads SGHKS; CDR2 reads YYEKEE (reference sequence). This CDR3 spans 15 amino acids. CDR3: CASSSSLRGITEAFF. CDR3 nucleotide sequence: TGTGCCAGCAGCTCGTCCCTGCGGGGCATCACTGAAGCTTTCTTT.